Listed below are T cell receptor beta chains from one sample, sequenced in a study of blood T cell repertoires in COVID-19. The protocol was immunoSEQ multiplex PCR, while the TCRdb copy is restricted to in-frame clones and leaves out a portion. The sample holds 170,000 or so clones, around 89% seen once. The sample taken for sequencing was peripheral blood. These receptors were collected from a man younger than 35 who had recovered from COVID-19. Each CDR3 is given with its conserved first and last residue. The order of the fields is D gene, J gene, V gene, clone size, CDR3 protein, CDR3 DNA. The D gene is left open where the match is weak. A clone size is listed for some rows: how often the clone was seen (once, few, many), or a class if it is expanded.

-	TRBJ2-5	TRBV18	-	CASSPPGTPQETQYF	TGTGCCAGCTCACCACCCGGGACACCTCAAGAGACCCAGTACTTC
-	TRBJ1-2	TRBV19	-	CASSISGLTNYGYTF	TGTGCCAGTAGTATAAGCGGACTGACTAACTATGGCTACACCTTC
-	TRBJ1-6	TRBV11-2	-	CASSFGQSNSPLHF	TGTGCCAGCAGCTTTGGACAGTCTAATTCACCCCTCCACTTT
TRBD2	TRBJ2-1	TRBV4-1	-	CASSFRLATYNEQFF	TGCGCCAGCAGCTTCCGACTAGCGACCTACAATGAGCAGTTCTTC
TRBD2	TRBJ2-1	TRBV7-9	-	CASSLGLADYNEQFF	TGTGCCAGCAGCTTGGGACTAGCCGATTACAATGAGCAGTTCTTC
TRBD2	TRBJ2-2	TRBV27	-	CASSAGTSVNSNTGELFF	TGTGCCAGCAGTGCCGGGACTAGCGTAAATTCGAACACCGGGGAGCTGTTTTTT
-	TRBJ1-2	TRBV29-1	-	CSVVTGNYGYTF	TGCAGCGTTGTCACAGGGAACTATGGCTACACCTTC
TRBD2	TRBJ2-3	TRBV5-6	-	CASRLAGDSDTQYF	TGTGCCAGCAGGCTAGCGGGAGATTCAGATACGCAGTATTTT
TRBD2	TRBJ2-5	TRBV11-2	-	CASSLAASGRGGTQYF	TGTGCCAGCAGCTTAGCGGCTAGCGGGAGGGGTGGGACCCAGTACTTC
TRBD2	TRBJ2-1	TRBV4-3	-	CASSQDRVAGGHEQFF	TGCGCCAGCAGCCAAGATCGGGTAGCGGGAGGTCATGAGCAGTTCTTC
-	TRBJ1-2	TRBV28	-	CASRDSNYGYTF	TGTGCCAGCAGGGATAGCAACTATGGCTACACCTTC
-	TRBJ1-2	TRBV4-3	-	CASSQDQVGSSGYTF	TGCGCCAGCAGCCAAGATCAGGTCGGGAGTAGCGGCTACACCTTC
-	TRBJ1-2	TRBV27	-	CASSTGYYGYTF	TGTGCCAGCAGCACAGGTTACTATGGCTACACCTTC
-	TRBJ2-3	TRBV5-1	-	CASSLDGSTDTQYF	TGCGCCAGCAGCTTGGACGGGAGCACAGATACGCAGTATTTT
TRBD2	TRBJ2-1	TRBV6-5	-	CASRIGTSVINEQFF	TGTGCCAGCAGGATCGGCACTAGCGTAATCAATGAGCAGTTCTTC
TRBD1	TRBJ2-2	TRBV7-6	-	CASSHLLRQGAGELFF	TGTGCCAGCAGCCACCTCCTTAGACAGGGGGCCGGGGAGCTGTTTTTT
-	TRBJ1-1	TRBV7-9	-	CASSLASGMNTEAFF	TGTGCCAGCAGCTTAGCTTCCGGGATGAACACTGAAGCTTTCTTT
-	TRBJ1-5	TRBV27	-	CASSPGVDLAQHF	TGTGCCAGCAGTCCCGGGGTAGACTTGGCCCAGCATTTT
TRBD2	TRBJ2-7	TRBV10-3	-	CAIKGSASGTADEQYF	TGTGCCATCAAAGGATCGGCTAGCGGGACTGCAGACGAGCAGTACTTC
-	TRBJ1-5	TRBV28	-	CASRKQGSQPQHF	TGTGCCAGCAGGAAACAGGGAAGTCAGCCCCAGCATTTT
TRBD1	TRBJ1-5	TRBV4-3	-	CASSHRDRANGNQPQHF	TGCGCCAGCAGCCACCGGGACAGGGCTAATGGAAATCAGCCCCAGCATTTT
TRBD2	TRBJ2-7	TRBV4-1	-	CASSLSGTSISYEQYF	TGCGCCAGCAGCCTTTCCGGGACTAGCATCTCCTACGAGCAGTACTTC
TRBD1	TRBJ1-3	TRBV7-2	-	CASSPNRDSGNTIYF	TGTGCCAGCAGCCCAAACCGGGACAGCGGAAACACCATATATTTT
TRBD2	TRBJ2-7	TRBV5-1	-	CASSPQTSGSYEQYF	TGCGCCAGCAGCCCTCAGACTAGCGGGTCCTACGAGCAGTACTTC
-	TRBJ1-4	TRBV6-1	-	CASSEDSTRALFF	TGTGCCAGCAGTGAAGACAGCACTAGAGCCCTGTTTTTT
-	TRBJ1-3	TRBV18	once	CASSNRAGNTIYF	TGTGCCAGCTCCAACAGGGCTGGAAACACCATATATTTT
-	TRBJ1-5	TRBV4-1	-	CASSQGQVNRPQHF	TGCGCCAGCAGCCAAGGACAGGTGAATAGGCCCCAGCATTTT
-	TRBJ2-1	TRBV24-1	-	CATSDRGRSSYNEQFF	TGTGCCACCAGTGATCGAGGGAGGAGTTCCTACAATGAGCAGTTCTTC
TRBD2	TRBJ2-1	TRBV24-1	-	CATSEGPGLAFDEQFF	TGTGCCACCAGTGAGGGGCCGGGACTAGCTTTCGATGAGCAGTTCTTC